The rows below give T cell receptor beta chains drawn from one sample of a study of blood T cell repertoires in COVID-19. The method was immunoSEQ multiplex PCR; TCRdb's version includes in-frame clones alone and lacks a portion of them. This table holds more than 95,000 clones, about nine tenths found once. Sequenced: peripheral blood. These receptors came from a human donor in a cohort sampled during active COVID-19. Each CDR3 is given with its conserved first and last residue. D genes are given only for firm matches. Size tells how often a clone was seen (once, few, many) or the class of an expanded clone, and some rows leave it out.

CDR3 DNA: TGTGCCAGCAGTAGTAAAGGGGCCGGGACCGGGGAGCTGTTTTTT
CDR3 protein: CASSSKGAGTGELFF
clone size: NA
V gene: TRBV6-5
D gene: NA
J gene: TRBJ2-2

CDR3 DNA: TGCGCCAGCAGTGAGGGGGGAGGAGCAGATACGCAGTATTTT
CDR3 protein: CASSEGGGADTQYF
clone size: few
V gene: TRBV10-1
D gene: NA
J gene: TRBJ2-3

CDR3 DNA: TGTGCCATCCAGCCCGGGACTACCAGGGAGCAGTTCTTC
CDR3 protein: CAIQPGTTREQFF
clone size: NA
V gene: TRBV12-3/TRBV12-4
D gene: TRBD2
J gene: TRBJ2-1

CDR3 DNA: TGTGCCAGCAGCGATGGGGCTCTTAAAAAGGGGACCCAGTACTTC
CDR3 protein: CASSDGALKKGTQYF
clone size: NA
V gene: TRBV9
D gene: NA
J gene: TRBJ2-5

CDR3 DNA: TGTGCCACCAGTGGTCCCGGGCAGGGGGCCGTTTACGAGCAGTACTTC
CDR3 protein: CATSGPGQGAVYEQYF
clone size: once
V gene: TRBV24-1
D gene: TRBD1
J gene: TRBJ2-7

CDR3 DNA: TGCGCCAGCAGCTTGGCCAGGGGTAGGAGCACAGATACGCAGTATTTT
CDR3 protein: CASSLARGRSTDTQYF
clone size: NA
V gene: TRBV5-1
D gene: NA
J gene: TRBJ2-3

CDR3 DNA: TGCGCCAGCAGCGCAGGGGCTAGGGAGACCCAGTACTTC
CDR3 protein: CASSAGARETQYF
clone size: NA
V gene: TRBV10-2
D gene: NA
J gene: TRBJ2-5

CDR3 DNA: TGTGCCACCAGGATGGGACAGGGGGCAGGCTATGGCTACACCTTC
CDR3 protein: CATRMGQGAGYGYTF
clone size: NA
V gene: TRBV15
D gene: TRBD1
J gene: TRBJ1-2

CDR3 DNA: TGTGCCCTAGGATCAAGCGAGACGGATAGCAATCAGCCCCAGCATTTT
CDR3 protein: CALGSSETDSNQPQHF
clone size: NA
V gene: TRBV5-4
D gene: NA
J gene: TRBJ1-5

CDR3 DNA: TGTGCCTGGAGTGTAGGCAGGGGGGAGTCACCCCTCCACTTT
CDR3 protein: CAWSVGRGESPLHF
clone size: NA
V gene: TRBV30
D gene: TRBD1
J gene: TRBJ1-6

CDR3 DNA: TGTGCCAGTAGTACCTGGACAGGGGAGGAGACCCAGTACTTC
CDR3 protein: CASSTWTGEETQYF
clone size: once
V gene: TRBV19
D gene: TRBD1
J gene: TRBJ2-5

CDR3 DNA: TGTGCCAGCAGAAATGGCGGAATGAACACTGAAGCTTTCTTT
CDR3 protein: CASRNGGMNTEAFF
clone size: NA
V gene: TRBV6-5
D gene: NA
J gene: TRBJ1-1

CDR3 DNA: TGTGCCAGCAGCCTAACCGTGGATAATTCACCCCTCCACTTT
CDR3 protein: CASSLTVDNSPLHF
clone size: few
V gene: TRBV11-2
D gene: NA
J gene: TRBJ1-6

CDR3 DNA: TGTGCCAGCAGCTTAGTCGGGGAAATAAACAATGAGCAGTTCTTC
CDR3 protein: CASSLVGEINNEQFF
clone size: NA
V gene: TRBV11-3
D gene: NA
J gene: TRBJ2-1

CDR3 DNA: TGTGCCAGCAGTCCAATCAGGGGGCAAACGCAGTATTTT
CDR3 protein: CASSPIRGQTQYF
clone size: NA
V gene: TRBV27
D gene: TRBD1
J gene: TRBJ2-3

CDR3 DNA: TGCGCCAGCAGCATAGACAGGGGGCGGCTGGACGAGCAGTTCTTC
CDR3 protein: CASSIDRGRLDEQFF
clone size: NA
V gene: TRBV5-1
D gene: TRBD1
J gene: TRBJ2-1

CDR3 DNA: TGTGCCAGCAGTCCCGGGACAGGGGGCCCCGTGCTCGGTGAAAAACTGTTTTTT
CDR3 protein: CASSPGTGGPVLGEKLFF
clone size: NA
V gene: TRBV6-4
D gene: TRBD1
J gene: TRBJ1-4

CDR3 DNA: TGTGCCAGCAGTGTCCCAGGGGTCTCCTACGAGCAGTACTTC
CDR3 protein: CASSVPGVSYEQYF
clone size: NA
V gene: TRBV25-1
D gene: NA
J gene: TRBJ2-7

CDR3 DNA: TGCGCCAGCAGCGACCGGGACAGGGACTCACCCCTCCACTTT
CDR3 protein: CASSDRDRDSPLHF
clone size: NA
V gene: TRBV4-1
D gene: TRBD1
J gene: TRBJ1-6

CDR3 DNA: TGTGCCACCAGTGATACGGGACAGAAGAATCAGCCCCAGCATTTT
CDR3 protein: CATSDTGQKNQPQHF
clone size: NA
V gene: TRBV24-1
D gene: TRBD1
J gene: TRBJ1-5

CDR3 DNA: TGTGCCAGCAGCCTCGGGACAGTTGCAGCTAATGAAAAACTGTTTTTT
CDR3 protein: CASSLGTVAANEKLFF
clone size: NA
V gene: TRBV7-9
D gene: TRBD1
J gene: TRBJ1-4

CDR3 DNA: TGTGCCAGTTCAGGACAGGGGGCTCTAAGCAATCAGCCCCAGCATTTT
CDR3 protein: CASSGQGALSNQPQHF
clone size: NA
V gene: TRBV19
D gene: TRBD1
J gene: TRBJ1-5

CDR3 DNA: TGTGCCAGCAGCCAAGATAGGAGGGGCCCCCCACAAGAGACCCAGTACTTC
CDR3 protein: CASSQDRRGPPQETQYF
clone size: NA
V gene: TRBV14
D gene: NA
J gene: TRBJ2-5

CDR3 DNA: TGTGCCAGCAGAGCCGGGACAGACCCCTACGAGCAGTACTTC
CDR3 protein: CASRAGTDPYEQYF
clone size: NA
V gene: TRBV6-5
D gene: TRBD1
J gene: TRBJ2-7

CDR3 DNA: TGTGCCTGGAGTGGGTCTAAGTCAGGGGTCGGGGAGCTGTTTTTT
CDR3 protein: CAWSGSKSGVGELFF
clone size: NA
V gene: TRBV30
D gene: NA
J gene: TRBJ2-2

CDR3 DNA: TGTGCCAGCTCACCAACCAGAAACACCGGGGAGCTGTTTTTT
CDR3 protein: CASSPTRNTGELFF
clone size: NA
V gene: TRBV18
D gene: NA
J gene: TRBJ2-2

CDR3 DNA: TGTGCTAGTGGCCCAGGGGGATGGGAGCAGTACTTC
CDR3 protein: CASGPGGWEQYF
clone size: NA
V gene: TRBV12-5
D gene: TRBD1
J gene: TRBJ2-7

CDR3 DNA: TGCAGCGTTGCCAGGGAAGAGACCCAGTACTTC
CDR3 protein: CSVAREETQYF
clone size: NA
V gene: TRBV29-1
D gene: NA
J gene: TRBJ2-5

CDR3 DNA: TGTGCCAGCAGCCAAGAGCTCACCGGGACAGGGCCCTCTGGAAACACCATATATTTT
CDR3 protein: CASSQELTGTGPSGNTIYF
clone size: NA
V gene: TRBV4-2
D gene: TRBD1
J gene: TRBJ1-3

CDR3 DNA: TGTGCCATCAGAGATGGAACAGGGCCCTACGAGCAGTACTTC
CDR3 protein: CAIRDGTGPYEQYF
clone size: NA
V gene: TRBV10-3
D gene: NA
J gene: TRBJ2-7

CDR3 DNA: TGTGCCAGCAGCCAGTTGTTCCGCACCTACGAGCAGTACTTC
CDR3 protein: CASSQLFRTYEQYF
clone size: NA
V gene: TRBV6-5
D gene: NA
J gene: TRBJ2-7

CDR3 DNA: TGTGCCAGCAGCCCGGACAGGACTACAGATACGCAGTATTTT
CDR3 protein: CASSPDRTTDTQYF
clone size: NA
V gene: TRBV11-2
D gene: TRBD1
J gene: TRBJ2-3

CDR3 DNA: TGCGCCAGCAGATCCGGGACTAGCGGCTACAATGAGCAGTTCTTC
CDR3 protein: CASRSGTSGYNEQFF
clone size: NA
V gene: TRBV5-1
D gene: TRBD2
J gene: TRBJ2-1

CDR3 DNA: TGTGCCACCAGTGACCGAGGACAGGGACCATACAATGAGCAGTTCTTC
CDR3 protein: CATSDRGQGPYNEQFF
clone size: NA
V gene: TRBV24-1
D gene: TRBD1
J gene: TRBJ2-1

CDR3 DNA: TGTGCCAGCAGCCAGCTGACAACTAGCTCCTACGAGCAGTACTTC
CDR3 protein: CASSQLTTSSYEQYF
clone size: many
V gene: TRBV7-6
D gene: NA
J gene: TRBJ2-7

CDR3 DNA: TGTGCCAGCACCCGCGGAGGGACAGGGACTTATGGCTACACCTTC
CDR3 protein: CASTRGGTGTYGYTF
clone size: NA
V gene: TRBV28
D gene: TRBD1
J gene: TRBJ1-2

CDR3 DNA: TGTGCCAGCAGTTCACCCGGGACTAGCGGGAAGAATGAGCAGTTCTTC
CDR3 protein: CASSSPGTSGKNEQFF
clone size: NA
V gene: TRBV6-5
D gene: TRBD2
J gene: TRBJ2-1

CDR3 DNA: TGTGCCAGCAGATCCACAGGAGGGGAGACCCAGTACTTC
CDR3 protein: CASRSTGGETQYF
clone size: NA
V gene: TRBV27
D gene: NA
J gene: TRBJ2-5

CDR3 DNA: TGTGCCAGCACCCGTGACACCGGGACAGAGACCGGGGAGCTGTTTTTT
CDR3 protein: CASTRDTGTETGELFF
clone size: NA
V gene: TRBV11-3
D gene: TRBD1
J gene: TRBJ2-2

CDR3 DNA: TGTGCCAGCAATACGGACAGGCTCGGGGGCTACACCTTC
CDR3 protein: CASNTDRLGGYTF
clone size: NA
V gene: TRBV3-1/TRBV3-2
D gene: TRBD1
J gene: TRBJ1-2